Below are 3 T cell receptor beta chains sequenced from a single sample in a study of tumor-infiltrating lymphocytes in localized non-small cell lung cancer. The assay was immunoSEQ multiplex PCR, and TCRdb's table has in-frame clones only and misses some. The table includes 12,000 or so clones, around 76% detected once. Sample: lung tumor tissue. The source of these receptors is a human donor with non-small cell lung cancer.

The rearrangement links TRBV6-5 to TRBJ2-1, with D uncertain. Trimming pared 10 bases from V and 4 bases from J, leaving 8 bases between. The CDR3 totals 11 residues. Germline loops: CDR1 MNHEY, CDR2 SVGAGI. In nucleotides, the CDR3 is TGTGCCACGTACCAGTACAATGAGCAGTTCTTC. Residues: CATYQYNEQFF.

This CDR3 reads CASSAQGLGYTF. DNA of the CDR3: TGTGCCAGCAGCGCCCAGGGGCTCGGCTACACCTTC. This chain uses TRBV28 with TRBJ1-2, with a weak D call TRBD1 (6 bases). Germline V lookup: CDR1 MDHEN, CDR2 SYDVKM. The CDR3 covers 12 residues. V lost 6 bases and J 8 bases, leaving 13 bases between the germline ends.

This chain uses TRBV9 with TRBJ2-7; 8 bases agree with TRBD1. The ends lost 2 bases at V and 0 bases at J; junction bases unmatched: 7. CDR3 size: 16 residues. Germline assignment: CDR1 SGDLS and CDR2 YYNGEE. CDR3 region: CASSVAGTGSSYEQYV. The DNA for the CDR3 is TGTGCCAGCAGCGTCGCGGGGACAGGCAGCTCCTACGAGCAGTACGTC.